Below, one T cell receptor beta chain is given with its context. In the study's own analysis: Reference gene primer amplification gave nucleated cell count estimates. This table comes from immunoSEQ multiplex PCR, and its TCRdb copy is limited to in-frame clones, with some not included. V and J calls and clone size come straight from that table; D and trimming were deduced from the DNA. Counted here are 200,000 to 250,000 clones, about 84% occurring once; the ten biggest clones make up about 7.7%. This entry comes from a study of blood T cell repertoires in COVID-19. This CDR3 is built from 14 residues. The V segment lost 5 bases and the J segment 0 bases; nucleotides outside the gene matches: 4. Per the germline V gene, CDR1 is MNHEY and CDR2 is SMNVEV (reference sequence). Clinical histories supplied by participants themselves formed the basis of cohort assignment.

This clonotype originated in a middle-aged woman with acute COVID-19. The rearrangement uses TRBV27 and TRBJ2-7; 7 positions agree with TRBD2. Sequences were obtained from PBMCs or T cells enriched from blood (not recorded which). The CDR3 bases are TGTGCCAGCAGTCCCGGGGGGAGCTCCTACGAGCAGTACTTC. This sequence encodes CASSPGGSSYEQYF.